These 20 T cell receptor beta chains were sequenced from one sample in a study of CD8+CD57+ T cells in acquired aplastic anemia. Profiling that covered TCR beta VDJ and CDR3 relied on genomic DNA as its template. TCRdb re-analysed the reads in MiXCR, keeping a single row per CDR3 protein. The sample includes 250,000 to 350,000 distinct CDR3 sequences, 55% to 60% seen only once; the top ten take under 8.5%. The sequencing sample was made of sorted CD4+, CD8+, or CD8+CD57+ T cells (not recorded which) from PBMCs. These receptor sequences come from a human donor with severe aplastic anemia or a healthy control (not recorded which).

The chain is built from TRBV7-3 and TRBJ2-6, with 8 bases fitting TRBD1. Germline lookup yields CDR1 SGHTA and CDR2 FQGTGA. V gave up 6 bases and J gave up 4 bases; unmatched junction bases: 8. This CDR3 has 16 residues. The CDR3 DNA is TGTGCCAGCAGATTTCCCGGGGACAGGGGGGCCAACGTCCTGACTTTC. The encoded protein is CASRFPGDRGANVLTF.

With respect to this clonotype: The junction departs from the called germline gene at one end, perhaps through a read error. This chain uses TRBV2 with TRBJ1-1; no clear D gene. The CDR3 has 15 amino acids. Germline V gives CDR1 SNHLY, CDR2 FYNNEI. CDR3 loop: CANSEWRPMNTEAFF. The CDR3 nucleotides are TGTGCCAACAGTGAATGGAGACCCATGAACACTGAGGCCTTCTTT. Complete variable domain (other parts from reference TRBV2 and TRBJ1-1): EPEVTQTPSHQVTQMGQEVILRCVPISNHLYFYWYRQILGQKVEFLVSFYNNEISEKSEIFDDQFSVERPDGSNFTLKIRSTKLEDSAMYFCANSEWRPMNTEAFFGQGTRLTVV.

The chain employs TRBV10-3 and TRBJ2-2; D remains ambiguous. Deletions cut 3 bases from V and 3 bases from J, with 2 bases between. The CDR3 spans 12 residues. From germline, CDR1 is ENHRY and CDR2 SYGVKD. DNA of the CDR3: TGTGCCATCAGTGACCACACCGGGGAGCTGTTTTTT. Translation gives CAISDHTGELFF.

As to this clonotype: The CDR3 carries no conserved terminal phenylalanine or tryptophan, so it likely arises from a read error. The J gene is TRBJ2-5, the V gene TRBV7-2, with 7 positions matching TRBD1. The CDR3 covers 14 residues. The J segment lost 1 base and the V segment lost 6 bases, leaving 5 bases of the junction unmatched. Germline V gene data show CDR1 as SGHTA and CDR2 as FQGNSA. The CDR3 is CASSSRDSQETQYL. In DNA form, the CDR3 reads TGTGCCAGCAGTTCGAGGGACAGCCAAGAGACCCAGTACCTC.

This sequence joins TRBV20-1 and TRBJ2-7; no clear D. The V end was cut by 0 bases, the J end by 5 bases, with 14 bases between. Germline CDR1 and CDR2: DFQATT and SNEGSKA (reference sequence). The length of the CDR3 is 14 residues. The CDR3 protein is CSARDAGPDDEQYF. CDR3 coding DNA: TGCAGTGCTAGAGATGCCGGCCCTGACGACGAGCAGTACTTC.

The V and J genes are TRBV5-1 and TRBJ1-1, with D perhaps TRBD1 (5 bases). This CDR3 region has 14 residues. The ends were cut back, 2 bases at V and 0 bases at J, with 8 bases in the middle. Germline CDR1 is SGHRS and CDR2 is YFSETQ. The CDR3 region is CASSFGQMNTEAFF. The CDR3 coding sequence is TGCGCCAGCAGCTTTGGACAAATGAACACTGAAGCTTTCTTT.

V gene TRBV7-9 combines with J gene TRBJ2-7; 9 bases agree with TRBD1. V lost 7 bases and J lost 5; bases outside the gene matches: 6. The CDR3 runs to 13 residues. CDR1 is SEHNR, CDR2 FQNEAQ, per germline (reference sequence). The CDR3 sequence is CASTGTGKNEQYF. The CDR3 coding sequence is TGTGCCAGCACGGGGACAGGGAAGAACGAGCAGTACTTC.

The CDR3 nucleotides are TGTGCCAGCAGTGGCCCAGCGGGAGGTCGGGAGCAGTTCTTC. It yields the protein CASSGPAGGREQFF. The rearrangement uses TRBV2 and TRBJ2-1; TRBD2 aligns across 9 bases. The CDR3 is 14 amino acids. Per the germline V gene, CDR1 is SNHLY and CDR2 is FYNNEI. With V trimmed by 4 bases and J by 10 bases, 8 bases remained unmatched. The whole variable domain, filled in from reference TRBV2 and TRBJ2-1, reads EPEVTQTPSHQVTQMGQEVILRCVPISNHLYFYWYRQILGQKVEFLVSFYNNEISEKSEIFDDQFSVERPDGSNFTLKIRSTKLEDSAMYFCASSGPAGGREQFFGPGTRLTVL.

This sequence joins TRBV7-2 and TRBJ2-7; D tentatively reads TRBD1 or TRBD2 (5 bases each). The germline V gene encodes CDR1 SGHTA and CDR2 FQGNSA. The CDR3 is made up of 13 amino acids. Trimming shortened V by 1 base and J by 7 bases, and 11 bases separated the two germline ends. The CDR3 loop reads CASSLGPRGEQYF. CDR3 in DNA: TGTGCCAGCAGCTTAGGGCCGAGGGGAGAGCAGTACTTC.

This chain links TRBV19 with TRBJ2-3; 11 bases map to TRBD2. V lost 6 bases, J lost 2 bases, and 7 bases stayed unmatched. The CDR3 contains 16 residues. CDR1 is LNHDA and CDR2 is SQIVND in the germline V gene (reference sequence). This CDR3 is CASRGPSGRITDTQYF. The CDR3 region has the DNA TGTGCCAGTAGAGGTCCTAGCGGGAGGATCACAGATACGCAGTATTTT.

About this clonotype itself: A junction boundary mismatches the germline segment, possibly from a read error. This chain uses TRBV10-3 with TRBJ2-7, with a possible D match to TRBD1 (6 bases). CDR3 length equals 13 residues. Germline CDR1 ENHRY, CDR2 SYGVKD. The CDR3 DNA reads as TGTGCCAGCAGTGGGGCAGGGGACTACGAGCAGTACTTC. It is translated as CASSGAGDYEQYF.

This clonotype occurred a few times. This chain uses TRBV12-3 or TRBV12-4 with TRBJ1-3; D is perhaps TRBD1 (5 bases). V was trimmed by 3 bases and J by 2 bases, leaving 8 bases between them. The CDR3 spans 14 residues. CDR3 residues: CASSLGPPGNTIYF. For the CDR3, the DNA is TGTGCCAGCAGTTTGGGGCCCCCTGGAAACACCATATATTTT.

This clonotype was detected many times. The chain recombines TRBV5-6 with TRBJ2-5, with D perhaps matching TRBD1 or TRBD2 (5 bases each). V was trimmed by 5 bases and J by 7 bases, leaving 6 bases between them. This CDR3 comprises 10 residues. CDR1 and CDR2 (germline): SGHDT, YYEEEE. CDR3: CASRGVTQYF. CDR3 in DNA: TGTGCCAGCAGGGGGGTGACCCAGTACTTC.

The chain uses TRBV7-8 and TRBJ2-5, with TRBD2 matching over 10 bases. CDR3 length equals 17 residues. CDR1 is SGHVS and CDR2 is FQNEAQ in the germline V gene. V lost 0 bases to trimming and J lost 6 bases; unmatched junction nucleotides: 10. The CDR3 is CASSLAAGLAGEQTQYF. The DNA of the CDR3 is TGTGCCAGCAGCTTAGCGGCAGGGCTAGCGGGGGAACAGACCCAGTACTTC.

A remark on this clonotype: One base away lies a much larger clone, so this may be a sequencing read error. This rearrangement joins TRBV5-1 to TRBJ2-1; D could derive from TRBD1 or TRBD2 (7 bases each). There are 17 residues in the CDR3. The germline CDR1 and CDR2 sequences are SGHRS and YFSETQ. The DNA of the CDR3 is TGTGCCAGCGGCCCAGGGGGGGGGCGTACCGGCCAGAATGAGCAGTTCTTC. Translating it yields CASGPGGGRTGQNEQFF.

This clonotype was observed a few times. The chain employs TRBV10-3 and TRBJ1-5; D remains ambiguous. The germline V and J ends were trimmed by 2 bases and 11 bases, with 7 bases remaining between them. Germline CDR1 reads ENHRY; CDR2 reads SYGVKD. The CDR3 contains 11 residues. The CDR3 nucleotides read TGTGCCATCAGTGAGGCGGGGTCCCAGCATTTT. Protein: CAISEAGSQHF.

The chain carries TRBV5-1 and TRBJ1-1, with 9 bases matching TRBD1. The V gene end was trimmed by 4 bases and the J gene end by 1 base; junction bases not matched to a gene: 2. This CDR3 spans 14 amino acids. Germline loops: CDR1 SGHRS, CDR2 YFSETQ. CDR3 bases: TGCGCCAGCAGCCCACAGGGGGCGAACACTGAAGCTTTCTTT. Translation: CASSPQGANTEAFF.

This clonotype was observed a handful of times. This chain joins TRBV2 and TRBJ1-5, with 12 bases identical to TRBD1. The V segment lost 4 bases and the J segment 6 bases; nucleotides outside the gene matches: 4. Germline assignment: CDR1 SNHLY and CDR2 FYNNEI. This CDR3 contains 15 residues. CDR3 in DNA: TGTGCCAGCAGTGGAGGGACAGGGGGCTTTCAGCCCCAGCATTTT. This gives the protein CASSGGTGGFQPQHF.

CDR3 sequence reads: CASGPPGTGGRTEAFF. The CDR3 nucleotides read TGTGCCAGCGGTCCCCCCGGGACAGGGGGAAGGACTGAAGCTTTCTTT. The genes are TRBV6-2 or TRBV6-3 and TRBJ1-1; the match to TRBD1 covers 11 bases. V was pared by 8 bases and J by 5 bases, with 13 bases of the junction left unmatched. Per germline, CDR1 MNHEY and CDR2 SVGEGT. CDR3 length: 16 amino acids.

This clonotype showed up many times. CDR3 protein: CASSFDRVTYEQYF. The CDR3 coding sequence is TGTGCCAGCAGCTTCGACAGGGTAACCTACGAGCAGTACTTC. The chain combines TRBV5-6 with TRBJ2-7, with 7 bases lining up with TRBD1. Trimming took 2 bases from V and 2 from J; bases not matched to a gene: 4. The CDR3 is made up of 14 amino acids. The germline gives CDR1 SGHDT, CDR2 YYEEEE.